One T cell receptor (beta chain) is described in this entry. Antigen: not known. The PCR used 60 Vbeta and 13 Jbeta primers. Profiling relied on immunoSEQ multiplex PCR, and the TCRdb table lists in-frame clones only, not all of them. Its table records approximately 180,000 clones. This entry comes from a study of cytomegalovirus exposure and HLA in healthy donors. Germline CDR1 is PRHDT and CDR2 is FYEKMQ (reference sequence). This CDR3 region has 15 residues. The V gene end was trimmed by 4 bases and the J gene end by 7 bases; junction bases not matched to a gene: 9. Study results and caveats: Reports indicated that the classifier achieved high specificity and sensitivity in diagnosing cytomegalovirus status. TCR beta sequences reportedly predicted most subjects' HLA-A and HLA-B alleles accurately. Being indistinguishable, some V segments were excluded, TRBV6-2 and TRBV6-3 among them.

The source is a man younger than 45 in good health and CMV-seronegative. The rearrangement uses TRBV13 and TRBJ1-4; 7 bases agree with TRBD1. The specimen sequenced was PBMCs. CDR3 nucleotides: TGTGCCAGCAGCTCCGGTTCGACAGGGCCTGAAAAACTGTTTTTT. Protein sequence: CASSSGSTGPEKLFF.